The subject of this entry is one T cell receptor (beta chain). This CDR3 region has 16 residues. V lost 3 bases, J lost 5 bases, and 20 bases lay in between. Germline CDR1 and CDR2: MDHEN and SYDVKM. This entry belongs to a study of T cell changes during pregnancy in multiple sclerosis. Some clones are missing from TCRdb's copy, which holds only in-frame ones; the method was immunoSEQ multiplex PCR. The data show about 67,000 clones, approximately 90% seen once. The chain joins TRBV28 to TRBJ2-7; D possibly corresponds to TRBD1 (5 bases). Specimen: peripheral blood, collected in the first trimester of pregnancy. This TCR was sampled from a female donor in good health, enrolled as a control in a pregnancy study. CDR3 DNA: TGTGCCAGCAGTTTCCCCCAGAGCAGGGTCACCCACGAGCAGTACTTC. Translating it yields CASSFPQSRVTHEQYF.